This TCR beta chain derives from a study of blood T cell repertoires in COVID-19. Donors were grouped by their self-reported clinical history. The protocol was immunoSEQ multiplex PCR, while the TCRdb copy is restricted to in-frame clones and leaves out a portion. The repertoire consists of 250,000 to 400,000 clones, with about nine tenths occurring once and the leading ten covering 2.6%. Trimming shortened V by 2 bases and J by 6 bases, and 13 bases separated the two germline ends. Germline V CDR1 and CDR2: SEHNR, FQNEAQ (reference sequence). The CDR3 extends over 14 amino acids. The TCR comes from a man aged 55-75 years who had recovered from COVID-19. The chain links TRBV7-9 to TRBJ1-1; a weak D match, TRBD1 (5 bases). Sequenced input: PBMCs or T cells enriched from blood (not recorded which). DNA of the CDR3: TGTGCCAGCAGCTTATCGGGGGTCAAGTCTGAAGCTTTCTTT. It codes for CASSLSGVKSEAFF.